This entry features one TCR beta chain sequence. The sample comes from a study of blood T cell repertoires in COVID-19. The J segment lost 4 bases and the V segment lost 6 bases, leaving 6 bases of the junction unmatched. CDR3 length: 15 amino acids. Per germline, CDR1 KGHSH and CDR2 LQKENI. The repertoire was sequenced with immunoSEQ multiplex PCR; TCRdb's copy has only in-frame clones and lacks some. The table has just over 300,000 clones, 87% seen once. The receptor was isolated from a woman between 18 and 30 years old who had recovered from COVID-19. The sequencing sample was made of PBMCs or T cells enriched from blood (not recorded which). The rearrangement links TRBV18 to TRBJ2-5; 12 bases are shared with TRBD2. CDR3 nucleotides: TGTGCCAGCTCGCAGACTAGCGGGAGTTCAGAGACCCAGTACTTC. Its protein product is CASSQTSGSSETQYF.